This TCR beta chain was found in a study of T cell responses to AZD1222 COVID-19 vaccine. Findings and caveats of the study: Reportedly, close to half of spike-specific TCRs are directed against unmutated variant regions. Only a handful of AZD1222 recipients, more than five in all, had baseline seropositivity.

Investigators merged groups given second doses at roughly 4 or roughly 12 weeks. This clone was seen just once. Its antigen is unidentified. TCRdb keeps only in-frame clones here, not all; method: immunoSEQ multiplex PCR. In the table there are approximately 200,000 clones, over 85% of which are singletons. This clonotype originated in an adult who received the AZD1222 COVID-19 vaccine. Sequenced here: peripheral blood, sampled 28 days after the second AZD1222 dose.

CDR3 in DNA: TGCGCCAGCAGCCAAGCAGGGACAGACTATCAGCCCCAGCATTTT. Its translation is CASSQAGTDYQPQHF. The chain is built from TRBV4-1 and TRBJ1-5; 7 nucleotides align to TRBD1. CDR3 length: 15 amino acids. Germline CDR1 MGHRA, CDR2 YSYEKL. The J segment lost 5 bases and the V segment lost 1 base, leaving 5 bases of the junction unmatched.